The source of this T cell receptor (beta chain) is a study of T cells after yellow fever vaccination. Each CDR3 protein is one row after TCRdb ran MiXCR on the 5' RACE reads. Of about 400,000 distinct CDR3 sequences in the sample, around 6.4% were seen once. Germline CDR1 DFQATT, CDR2 SNEGSKA (reference sequence). V lost 0 bases, J lost 2 bases, and 16 bases lay in between. The CDR3 runs to 16 residues. This TCR was sampled from a man under 40 who received the YFV17D yellow fever vaccine. Specimen: PBMCs, collected 5 days after the yellow fever booster vaccination. This chain links TRBV20-1 with TRBJ1-1; no clear D gene. In DNA, the CDR3 is TGCAGTGCTAGAGACCCCTTTAGGGAACCAAACACTGAAGCTTTCTTT. Residues: CSARDPFREPNTEAFF.